This is a list of T cell receptor beta chains from one sample in a study of vaccination and CD4 T cells after COVID-19. TCRdb used MiXCR to reprocess the PCR reads, holding one entry per CDR3 protein. The repertoire holds 15,000 to 20,000 distinct CDR3 sequences, roughly 53% seen once, with approximately 10% in the top ten. For these receptors, no antigen is known. The material sequenced was CD4+ T cells from blood, cultured in vitro. These receptors all stem from a human donor who had recovered from COVID-19. Both conserved end residues are part of each CDR3. Fields, in order: V gene, D gene, clone size, J gene, CDR3 DNA, CDR3 protein. D genes are given only for firm matches. Clone size is shown for a subset of rows, as once, few, many or a class of expanded clone.

v_gene: TRBV30; d_gene: -; abundance: -; j_gene: TRBJ2-6; CDR3nt: TGTGCCTGGAGTGTACAAGGGGTCGGGGCCAACGTCCTGACTTTC; CDR3aa: CAWSVQGVGANVLTF
v_gene: TRBV2; d_gene: -; abundance: -; j_gene: TRBJ2-3; CDR3nt: TGTGCCACCTCCGGGGGGCAAACAGATACGCAGTATTTT; CDR3aa: CATSGGQTDTQYF
v_gene: TRBV30; d_gene: -; abundance: -; j_gene: TRBJ1-1; CDR3nt: TGTGCCTGGAACTCCGAGGAGAACACTGAAGCTTTCTTT; CDR3aa: CAWNSEENTEAFF
v_gene: TRBV5-6; d_gene: -; abundance: -; j_gene: TRBJ1-3; CDR3nt: TGTGCCAGCAGCTTGGCCCCTCGGGACACCATATATTTT; CDR3aa: CASSLAPRDTIYF
v_gene: TRBV6-1; d_gene: -; abundance: -; j_gene: TRBJ2-7; CDR3nt: TGTGCCAGCAGTCTTCAACGGGACGAGCAGTACTTC; CDR3aa: CASSLQRDEQYF
v_gene: TRBV11-3; d_gene: -; abundance: -; j_gene: TRBJ1-1; CDR3nt: TGTGCCAGCAGCTTAGCAGGCATTCGAGGGACTGAAGCTTTCTTT; CDR3aa: CASSLAGIRGTEAFF
v_gene: TRBV11-3; d_gene: -; abundance: few; j_gene: TRBJ1-2; CDR3nt: TGTGCCAGCAGCTTAGAAGGCAGTGTCTATGGCTACACCTTC; CDR3aa: CASSLEGSVYGYTF
v_gene: TRBV18; d_gene: TRBD1; abundance: -; j_gene: TRBJ1-4; CDR3nt: TGTGCCAGCTCACGAACAGGGGATGAAAAACTGTTTTTT; CDR3aa: CASSRTGDEKLFF
v_gene: TRBV20-1; d_gene: TRBD2; abundance: -; j_gene: TRBJ2-5; CDR3nt: TGCAGTGCCCACCCGGGACTAGCGGGGGACCTGTACCAAGAGACCCAGTACTTC; CDR3aa: CSAHPGLAGDLYQETQYF
v_gene: TRBV28; d_gene: -; abundance: -; j_gene: TRBJ2-6; CDR3nt: TGTGCCAGCAGTTCTCCAGGTACGTCTGGGGCCAACGTCCTGACTTTC; CDR3aa: CASSSPGTSGANVLTF
v_gene: TRBV2; d_gene: -; abundance: -; j_gene: TRBJ2-3; CDR3nt: TGTGCCAGCAGTGAAGAGGCTCCGAATACGCAGTATTTT; CDR3aa: CASSEEAPNTQYF
v_gene: TRBV6-1; d_gene: -; abundance: -; j_gene: TRBJ1-3; CDR3nt: TGTGCCAGCCAAACGGACTCTGGAAACACCATATATTTT; CDR3aa: CASQTDSGNTIYF
v_gene: TRBV19; d_gene: TRBD1; abundance: -; j_gene: TRBJ1-5; CDR3nt: TGTGCCAGTAGTAAGGGGACAGGGGCTAGGTGGCAGCCCCAGCATTTT; CDR3aa: CASSKGTGARWQPQHF
v_gene: TRBV6-1; d_gene: TRBD1; abundance: -; j_gene: TRBJ2-1; CDR3nt: TGTGCCAGCCGCCAGCACAGGGGCCTAGGGAATGAGCAGTTCTTC; CDR3aa: CASRQHRGLGNEQFF
v_gene: TRBV5-1; d_gene: -; abundance: -; j_gene: TRBJ2-3; CDR3nt: TGCGCCAGCAGAGGACAACCTCCTACCACAGATACGCAGTATTTT; CDR3aa: CASRGQPPTTDTQYF
v_gene: TRBV2; d_gene: -; abundance: -; j_gene: TRBJ2-7; CDR3nt: TGTGCCAGCGGTAACGTAGAGCAGTACTTC; CDR3aa: CASGNVEQYF
v_gene: TRBV20-1; d_gene: -; abundance: -; j_gene: TRBJ2-7; CDR3nt: TGCAGTGTGCAGGCTCCGGGAGCCTACGAGCAGTACTTC; CDR3aa: CSVQAPGAYEQYF
v_gene: TRBV6-2/TRBV6-3; d_gene: -; abundance: -; j_gene: TRBJ1-1; CDR3nt: TGTGCCAGCAGTTACTCAGGGACGCGCATTATGAACACTGAAGCTTTCTTT; CDR3aa: CASSYSGTRIMNTEAFF
v_gene: TRBV20-1; d_gene: -; abundance: -; j_gene: TRBJ2-3; CDR3nt: TGCAGTGCTAGATCCCCCATTAGCACAGATACGCAGTATTTT; CDR3aa: CSARSPISTDTQYF
v_gene: TRBV28; d_gene: -; abundance: few; j_gene: TRBJ2-2; CDR3nt: TGTGCCAGCAGGAAACGTGCGAACACCGGGGAGCTGTTTTTT; CDR3aa: CASRKRANTGELFF
v_gene: TRBV12-3/TRBV12-4; d_gene: -; abundance: -; j_gene: TRBJ1-1; CDR3nt: TGTGCCAGCAGTTTAGAGCCGTACACTGAAGCTTTCTTT; CDR3aa: CASSLEPYTEAFF
v_gene: TRBV7-3; d_gene: TRBD2; abundance: -; j_gene: TRBJ2-3; CDR3nt: TGTGCCAGCAGCTTTACCGGGACTAGAGATACGCAGTATTTT; CDR3aa: CASSFTGTRDTQYF
v_gene: TRBV7-9; d_gene: -; abundance: -; j_gene: TRBJ2-1; CDR3nt: TGTGCCAGCAGCTTAGTGGGGGGGGCTACCTACAATGAGCAGTTCTTC; CDR3aa: CASSLVGGATYNEQFF
v_gene: TRBV6-1; d_gene: -; abundance: few; j_gene: TRBJ2-7; CDR3nt: TGTGCCAGCAGTCGCAGGGGCTCCTACGAGCAGTACTTC; CDR3aa: CASSRRGSYEQYF
v_gene: TRBV6-2/TRBV6-3; d_gene: -; abundance: -; j_gene: TRBJ2-1; CDR3nt: TGTGCCAGCAGCTCGGGACCACCCCCCTTCCAGTTCTTC; CDR3aa: CASSSGPPPFQFF
v_gene: TRBV7-2; d_gene: -; abundance: -; j_gene: TRBJ2-3; CDR3nt: TGTGCCAGCAGCTTAGTGAGGGGCACAGATACGCAGTATTTT; CDR3aa: CASSLVRGTDTQYF
v_gene: TRBV7-2; d_gene: TRBD2; abundance: few; j_gene: TRBJ2-5; CDR3nt: TGTGCCAGCAGCCATAAACCGTGGATAGCGGGAAACGAGACCCAGTACTTC; CDR3aa: CASSHKPWIAGNETQYF
v_gene: TRBV7-2; d_gene: -; abundance: -; j_gene: TRBJ1-2; CDR3nt: TGTGCCAGCAGCTTAGCTGACGGCCAATATGGCTACACCTTC; CDR3aa: CASSLADGQYGYTF
v_gene: TRBV6-2/TRBV6-3; d_gene: TRBD2; abundance: few; j_gene: TRBJ2-1; CDR3nt: TGTGCCAGCAGTTACCTTGCTAGCGGGAGTAAGTTCTTC; CDR3aa: CASSYLASGSKFF
v_gene: TRBV7-9; d_gene: TRBD2; abundance: -; j_gene: TRBJ2-7; CDR3nt: TGTGCCAGCAGCTTAGGAACTAGCGGGAGTTTGTACGAGCAGTACTTC; CDR3aa: CASSLGTSGSLYEQYF
v_gene: TRBV6-2/TRBV6-3; d_gene: -; abundance: -; j_gene: TRBJ1-5; CDR3nt: TGTGCCAGCAGTTACTTCGGGGTTCCTAATCAGCCCCAGCATTTT; CDR3aa: CASSYFGVPNQPQHF
v_gene: TRBV6-2/TRBV6-3; d_gene: -; abundance: -; j_gene: TRBJ2-5; CDR3nt: TGTGCCAGCAGTTACTCTTCCCCCTTTGGTAGGGGCGGGGAGACCCAGTACTTC; CDR3aa: CASSYSSPFGRGGETQYF
v_gene: TRBV20-1; d_gene: TRBD2; abundance: few; j_gene: TRBJ2-7; CDR3nt: TGCAGTGCTCCCCCGGGAGGAGGAAGCCACGAGCAGTACTTC; CDR3aa: CSAPPGGGSHEQYF
v_gene: TRBV27; d_gene: -; abundance: -; j_gene: TRBJ2-1; CDR3nt: TGTGCCAGCAGTTTTGACTCAGAGGACAATGAGCAGTTCTTC; CDR3aa: CASSFDSEDNEQFF
v_gene: TRBV20-1; d_gene: -; abundance: few; j_gene: TRBJ1-1; CDR3nt: TGCAGTGCTTTAAACCACCGGGGATTCGGCACTGAAGCTTTCTTT; CDR3aa: CSALNHRGFGTEAFF
v_gene: TRBV7-9; d_gene: -; abundance: -; j_gene: TRBJ2-7; CDR3nt: TGTGCCAGCAGCTTAGGCGGGTCTATCCACGAGCAGTACTTC; CDR3aa: CASSLGGSIHEQYF
v_gene: TRBV7-2; d_gene: -; abundance: -; j_gene: TRBJ1-3; CDR3nt: TGTGCCAGCAGCTTAGTTTCGGGGTTCGGAAACACCATATATTTT; CDR3aa: CASSLVSGFGNTIYF
v_gene: TRBV24-1; d_gene: TRBD1; abundance: few; j_gene: TRBJ1-4; CDR3nt: TGTGCCACCCGGACGACAGGGGTTAATGAAAAACTGTTTTTT; CDR3aa: CATRTTGVNEKLFF
v_gene: TRBV11-2; d_gene: TRBD1; abundance: few; j_gene: TRBJ1-2; CDR3nt: TGTGCCAGCAGCTTAACGGGACAGGGTGGTGGCTACACCTTC; CDR3aa: CASSLTGQGGGYTF